This T cell receptor (beta chain) was captured in a study of blood T cell repertoires in COVID-19. Germline V gene lookup returns CDR1 LNHDA and CDR2 SQIVND (reference sequence). This CDR3 has 12 residues. Trimming cost V 5 bases and J 9 bases, with 11 bases left between them. Profiling relied on immunoSEQ multiplex PCR, and the TCRdb table lists in-frame clones only, not all of them. In the table there are about 240,000 clones, 86% of which are singletons. The chain recombines TRBV19 with TRBJ2-4; D is perhaps TRBD1 (6 bases). The sample was peripheral blood. The receptor comes from a man aged 55 to 69 with acute or convalescent COVID-19. Written as DNA, the CDR3 is TGTGCCAGTAGTCCTTCAGGGGTCATTCAGTACTTC. Translated: CASSPSGVIQYF.